Below, 7 T cell receptor beta chains from the same sample are listed, as sequenced in a study of cytomegalovirus exposure and HLA in healthy donors (dated by TCRdb to 2015 to 2018). Library prep was done by the immunoSEQ multiplex PCR assay. For the multiplex PCR, a mixture combining 60 forward primers for TCR Vbeta segments and 13 reverse primers for TCR Jbeta segments was used. The source is immuneACCESS, and TCRdb retained only in-frame sequences with V and J called. Part of the clones is not carried over; for the studies checked, unresolved V genes explain less than half of this, and the remainder is unexplained. The sample contains tens of thousands of clones, approximately 79% of them found a single time. Roughly 3% of the sample lies in the top ten. Sequencing was carried out using PBMCs. All receptors come from a woman aged 30 to 39 in good health and CMV-seronegative.

This clone has a single count. V and J are TRBV7-8 and TRBJ1-4; the D gene is possibly TRBD1 (5 bases). The CDR3 is 15 residues long. Per germline, CDR1 SGHVS and CDR2 FQNEAQ. Trimming pared 5 bases from V and 3 bases from J, leaving 13 bases between. Written as DNA, the CDR3 is TGTGCCAGCAGCCCGCCGGGACTGGCTAATGAAAAACTGTTTTTT. It encodes CASSPPGLANEKLFF.

The rearrangement links TRBV5-5 to TRBJ1-5; tentative D call: TRBD1 (5 bases). This CDR3 is 16 amino acids long. V dropped 4 bases and J dropped 0 bases, with 14 bases sitting between them. CDR1 and CDR2 (germline): SGHKS, YYEKEE (reference sequence). Here the CDR3 DNA reads TGTGCCAGCAGCCAGGACACTCTCTATAGCAATCAGCCCCAGCATTTT. It encodes CASSQDTLYSNQPQHF.

This clone came up a few times. The chain joins TRBV5-4 to TRBJ2-1, with TRBD2 as a possible D gene (6 bases). The V end was cut by 10 bases, the J end by 0 bases, with 11 bases between. The germline V gene encodes CDR1 SGHNT and CDR2 YYREEE (reference sequence). This CDR3 is built from 13 residues. DNA of the CDR3: TGTGCCCCGGAGGGGAGCTCCTACAATGAGCAGTTCTTC. Its translation: CAPEGSSYNEQFF. Full variable domain (outside the CDR3, taken from reference TRBV5-4 and TRBJ2-1): ETGVTQSPTHLIKTRGQQVTLRCSSQSGHNTVSWYQQALGQGPQFIFQYYREEENGRGNFPPRFSGLQFPNYSSELNVNALELDDSALYLCAPEGSSYNEQFFGPGTRLTVL.

This rearrangement joins TRBV28 to TRBJ1-1, with D possibly TRBD1 on 6 matching bases. Trimming removed 6 bases at V and 5 bases at J, with 13 bases between. Germline V lookup: CDR1 MDHEN, CDR2 SYDVKM. CDR3 length equals 13 residues. DNA for the CDR3: TGTGCCAGCAGCCAGGGGCGGGAGACTGAAGCTTTCTTT. Residues: CASSQGRETEAFF.

This sequence joins TRBV9 and TRBJ2-2; possibly TRBD2 for D (5 bases). CDR1 and CDR2 from the germline V gene are SGDLS and YYNGEE. Trimming took off 4 bases at V and 8 bases at J, with 15 bases between the two ends. The CDR3 has 14 amino acids. This CDR3 is CASSPRTSAGELFF. The CDR3 DNA sequence: TGTGCCAGCAGCCCCCGGACTTCAGCGGGGGAGCTGTTTTTT.

This chain connects TRBV4-1 to TRBJ1-1, with 7 bases that match TRBD1. Germline assignment: CDR1 MGHRA and CDR2 YSYEKL. This CDR3 has 15 amino acids. V was pared by 1 base and J by 3 bases, with 5 bases of the junction left unmatched. The CDR3 spells CASSQGPDRDTEAFF. In DNA, the CDR3 is TGCGCCAGCAGCCAAGGCCCCGACAGGGACACTGAAGCTTTCTTT.

This chain joins TRBV19 and TRBJ1-1; TRBD1 matches 7 bases. Trimming took 6 bases from V and 7 from J; bases not matched to a gene: 8. From germline, CDR1 is LNHDA and CDR2 SQIVND (reference sequence). The CDR3 loop spans 13 amino acids. The CDR3 coding sequence is TGTGCCAGTAGCCTACAGGGGTTGGGTGAAGCTTTCTTT. It yields the protein CASSLQGLGEAFF.